This TCR beta chain was sequenced in a study of blood T cell repertoires in COVID-19. CDR3 length: 15 amino acids. Germline values: CDR1 MNHEY, CDR2 SMNVEV (reference sequence). Between the trimmed V and J ends, which lost 1 base and 5 bases, there was a span of 11 bases. Here immunoSEQ multiplex PCR was the method, and the copy in TCRdb shows in-frame clones only, minus some. The sample shows roughly 98,000 clones, around 92% of them seen only once. The rearrangement uses TRBV27 and TRBJ1-4; no firm D call. Sequencing input: peripheral blood. This sequence was found in a woman aged 55-69 years with active COVID-19. CDR3 sequence: CASSLYWRDNEKLFF. In DNA, the CDR3 is TGTGCCAGCAGTTTATATTGGAGAGACAATGAAAAACTGTTTTTT.